The rows below give T cell receptor beta chains drawn from one sample of a study of blood T cell repertoires in COVID-19. The assay was immunoSEQ multiplex PCR, and TCRdb's table has in-frame clones only and misses some. Of 200,000 to 300,000 clones listed, approximately 90% are singletons. The source material was peripheral blood. All receptors come from a man aged 55 to 70 who had recovered from COVID-19. The CDR3 runs from the conserved cysteine through the conserved F or W. The D gene is left open where the match is weak. Some rows mark clone size as missing; the rest say once, few, many or name a class of expanded clone.

TRBJ1-1 . TRBV6-4 . TGTGCCAGCAGTGACACAGGGTCGAACACTGAAGCTTTCTTT CASSDTGSNTEAFF
TRBJ1-1 . TRBV24-1 . TGTGCCACCAGTGATCCGAGGAACACTGAAGCTTTCTTT CATSDPRNTEAFF
TRBJ1-4 . TRBV3-1/TRBV3-2 . TGTGCCAGCAGCCAAGGTGGGCAGGCCTGGGAAAAACTGTTTTTT CASSQGGQAWEKLFF
TRBJ2-5 . TRBV19 . TGTGCCAGTAACCCCCGGGGTAGAGGAAACGTGCAAGAGACCCAGTACTTC CASNPRGRGNVQETQYF
TRBJ2-2 . TRBV19 . TGTGCCAGTAGTATTTCGGCGGGGAACACCGGGGAGCTGTTTTTT CASSISAGNTGELFF
TRBJ1-5 TRBD1 TRBV23-1 . TGCGCCAGCAGTCAATCAGAAGTGTGGCGGGACAGGGAAAATCAGCCCCAGCATTTT CASSQSEVWRDRENQPQHF
TRBJ2-3 TRBD1 TRBV23-1 . TGCGCCAGCAGTCTCGACAGGGAAGATACGCAGTATTTT CASSLDREDTQYF
TRBJ2-2 . TRBV9 once TGTGCCAGCAGCAACGAGGGACACCCAGGGGCCGGGGAGCTGTTTTTT CASSNEGHPGAGELFF
TRBJ2-2 . TRBV6-6 . TGTGCCAGCAGTCGCCAGGGTGTCACCGGGGAGCTGTTTTTT CASSRQGVTGELFF
TRBJ2-6 TRBD1 TRBV13 . TGTGCCAGCATCACCCTTCGGGGGACAGGGGGCGCCTATGGGGCCAACGTCCTGACTTTC CASITLRGTGGAYGANVLTF
TRBJ2-1 TRBD1 TRBV18 . TGTGCCAGCTCACCTTCGACAGGGGCGGATGAGCAGTTCTTC CASSPSTGADEQFF
TRBJ2-7 TRBD1 TRBV4-1 . TGCGCCAGCAGCCAGACAGGGCGCGAGCAGTACTTC CASSQTGREQYF
TRBJ2-1 . TRBV5-6 . TGTGCCAGCAGCTTGGACGCCGGGTACAATGAGCAGTTCTTC CASSLDAGYNEQFF
TRBJ2-3 TRBD2 TRBV2 . TGTGCCAGCACCCTAGCGGGGGCGGGCACAGATACGCAGTATTTT CASTLAGAGTDTQYF
TRBJ2-1 TRBD2 TRBV3-1/TRBV3-2 . TGTGCCAGCAGCCAGCGGGGGGCCAGAAATGAGCAGTTCTTC CASSQRGARNEQFF
TRBJ2-1 TRBD1 TRBV12-5 . TGTGCTAGTGCCCCCGTTCGACAGGGGGCCAATGAGCAGTTCTTC CASAPVRQGANEQFF
TRBJ1-1 . TRBV6-5 . TGTGCCAGCAGTCTACGGTCGGACAGTGAAGCTTTCTTT CASSLRSDSEAFF
TRBJ1-5 . TRBV5-1 . TGCGCCAGCAGCTTGGTAGGGGGTAGCAATCAGCCCCAGCATTTT CASSLVGGSNQPQHF
TRBJ2-7 TRBD2 TRBV19 once TGTGCCAGTAAAGGAGCGGGGGACTCCTACGAGCAGTACTTC CASKGAGDSYEQYF
TRBJ2-1 TRBD1 TRBV19 . TGTGCCAGAATCACGGTTCGCAGGGGGAACTACAATGAGCAGTTCTTC CARITVRRGNYNEQFF
TRBJ2-3 TRBD2 TRBV28 . TGTGCCAGCAGTTCAGCCTCAGCGGGGGTCGCAGATACGCAGTATTTT CASSSASAGVADTQYF
TRBJ2-5 TRBD2 TRBV13 few TGTGCCAGCAGCTTGCTGACGGGACTAAGTGGAGAGACCCAGTACTTC CASSLLTGLSGETQYF
TRBJ2-4 . TRBV24-1 . TGTGCCACCAGGGACAGCAAAAACATTCAGTACTTC CATRDSKNIQYF
TRBJ1-3 TRBD1 TRBV11-3 . TGTGCCAGCAGCGAGAGACCGGGACAGAGGGGTGGAAACACCATATATTTT CASSERPGQRGGNTIYF
TRBJ1-1 . TRBV6-5 . TGTGCCAGCACCCGAGGGGGGGGGACTGAAGCTTTCTTT CASTRGGGTEAFF